The TCR beta chain under discussion was sequenced for a study of OX40 agonist ivuxolimab in advanced cancers. The CDR3 has 14 amino acids. CDR1 and CDR2 (germline): SGHDT, YYEEEE. V was shortened by 4 bases and J by 5 bases, with 13 bases between the two germline ends. The repertoire was sequenced with immunoSEQ multiplex PCR; TCRdb's copy has only in-frame clones and lacks some. This sample has some 80,000 clones, with 85% to 95% found just once. V usage is TRBV5-6 and J usage is TRBJ2-1, with no clear D. The material was CD4+ or CD8+ T cells sorted from blood, obtained in a trial of the OX40 agonist ivuxolimab. The TCR was taken from an adult with an advanced solid tumor such as melanoma, head and neck, liver or kidney cancer. DNA for the CDR3: TGTGCCAGCAGCCACAGCAGATACCACAATGAGCAGTTCTTC. Protein sequence: CASSHSRYHNEQFF.